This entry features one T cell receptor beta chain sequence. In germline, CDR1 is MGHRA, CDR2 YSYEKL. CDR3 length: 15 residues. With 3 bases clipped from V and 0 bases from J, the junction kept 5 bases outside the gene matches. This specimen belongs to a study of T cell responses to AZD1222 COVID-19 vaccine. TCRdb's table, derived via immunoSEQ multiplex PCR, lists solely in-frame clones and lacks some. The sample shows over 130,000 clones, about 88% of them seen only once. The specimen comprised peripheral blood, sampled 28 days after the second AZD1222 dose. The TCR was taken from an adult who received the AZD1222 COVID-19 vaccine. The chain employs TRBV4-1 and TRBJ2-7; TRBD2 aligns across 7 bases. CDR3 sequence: CASSQTRGSSYEQYF. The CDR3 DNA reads TGCGCCAGCAGCCAGACGCGGGGGTCCTCCTACGAGCAGTACTTC.